These 3 T cell receptor beta chains were all obtained from the same sample, sequenced in a study of a mutant IDH1 vaccine in newly diagnosed glioma. The assay was immunoSEQ multiplex PCR, and TCRdb's table has in-frame clones only and misses some. This repertoire shows tens of thousands of clones, under 85% found once; its top ten account for approximately 3.4%. Time point specified: week 47, end of study. Mutant IDH1 20-mer peptide, at 300 ug, made up each vaccine dose, with topical imiquimod. No antigens are known for them. The input for sequencing was PBMCs, taken from a glioma patient whose treatment included an IDH1 peptide vaccine. The receptors stem from a woman aged 50 to 60 with glioma.

The chain combines TRBV28 with TRBJ1-1; D ambiguous. Germline CDR1 MDHEN, CDR2 SYDVKM. Trimming took 6 bases from V and 2 from J, leaving 7 bases between them. The CDR3 covers 12 residues. Here the CDR3 reads CASRWGNTEAFF. The CDR3 DNA is TGTGCCAGCAGGTGGGGTAACACTGAAGCTTTCTTT.

This chain links TRBV7-2 with TRBJ1-4, with no clear D. In germline, CDR1 is SGHTA, CDR2 FQGNSA. This CDR3 is built from 16 residues. Trimming left V 2 bases short and J 7 bases short, with 17 bases between. This CDR3 is CASSLITSRRSEKLFF. The CDR3 DNA follows: TGTGCCAGCAGCTTAATTACATCCCGGAGGAGTGAAAAACTGTTTTTT.

This clone was seen a handful of times. The chain combines TRBV4-1 with TRBJ1-1; D may be TRBD1 (6 bases). The V gene's germline CDR1 is MGHRA and CDR2 YSYEKL. This CDR3 region has 16 residues. V dropped 4 bases and J dropped 4 bases, with 19 bases sitting between them. Here the CDR3 DNA reads TGCGCCAGCAGCCTAGGGTTCGGGGGCGTGGGCACTGAAGCTTTCTTT. It is translated as CASSLGFGGVGTEAFF.